These T cell receptor beta chains were read from a single sample in a study of T cell responses to AZD1222 COVID-19 vaccine. Repertoires were generated with immunoSEQ multiplex PCR, while TCRdb's copy carries only in-frame clones and drops some. This sample has some 200,000 clones; approximately 89% occur once, and the top ten carry 3% to 3.5%. Sequenced here: peripheral blood, sampled 28 days after the second AZD1222 dose. These receptors were collected from an adult who received the AZD1222 COVID-19 vaccine. Each CDR3 is given with its conserved first and last residue. The D gene is left open where the match is weak. Size tells how often a clone was seen (once, few, many) or the class of an expanded clone, and some rows leave it out.

DNA	CDR3	D	V	size	length	J
TGCGCCAGCAGCCTACAATCCCTCGACAATGAGCAGTTCTTC	CASSLQSLDNEQFF	NA	TRBV4-3	NA	14	TRBJ2-1
TGTGCCATCAGCGGACAGGGGACTAACTATGGCTACACCTTC	CAISGQGTNYGYTF	TRBD1	TRBV10-3	once	14	TRBJ1-2
TGCGCCAGCGATGCGGGCTCCCGTTTGACCAAAAACATTCAGTACTTC	CASDAGSRLTKNIQYF	NA	TRBV5-1	NA	16	TRBJ2-4
TGTGCCAGCAGTCCAAATCCTAGGGAGCAGTACTTC	CASSPNPREQYF	NA	TRBV28	NA	12	TRBJ2-7
TGCAGCGTTGTCCTCTCCTACGAGCAGTACTTC	CSVVLSYEQYF	NA	TRBV29-1	NA	11	TRBJ2-7
TGTGCCAGCAGCCCCGACTCCGGGGGGGAGCTGTTTTTT	CASSPDSGGELFF	NA	TRBV11-2	NA	13	TRBJ2-2
TGTGCCAGCAGCCCCAGGACAGGGGATCGGTGGGAGCAGTACTTC	CASSPRTGDRWEQYF	TRBD1	TRBV7-9	few	15	TRBJ2-7
TGTGCCAGCAGCGTAGCACAGGGGGGTCATGAGTTCTTC	CASSVAQGGHEFF	TRBD1	TRBV9	few	13	TRBJ2-1
TGTGCCAGCAGCCGGAACTTCGGGGCGGAGACCTACGAGCAGTACTTC	CASSRNFGAETYEQYF	NA	TRBV11-3	NA	16	TRBJ2-7
TGTGCCAGCAGCCCGGGGACAGGGGTCTCCTACGAGCAGTACTTC	CASSPGTGVSYEQYF	TRBD1	TRBV28	NA	15	TRBJ2-7
TGCGCCAGCAGCCCGGGACGCCCAACGGGGAGCACTGAAGCTTTCTTT	CASSPGRPTGSTEAFF	NA	TRBV5-1	NA	16	TRBJ1-1
TGTGCCAGCTCACCAGGGGATTCTAACTATGGCTACACCTTC	CASSPGDSNYGYTF	NA	TRBV18	NA	14	TRBJ1-2
TGTGCCAGCAAAACCCAGGGGTACGTCGGGGAGCTGTTTTTT	CASKTQGYVGELFF	NA	TRBV28	NA	14	TRBJ2-2
TGCGCCAGCAGTCTTGGGACAGGGAACAATCAGCCCCAGCATTTT	CASSLGTGNNQPQHF	TRBD1	TRBV10-2	NA	15	TRBJ1-5
TGCAGCGCCGTGCGGGGGGGATCCTACGAGCAGTACTTC	CSAVRGGSYEQYF	TRBD2	TRBV29-1	NA	13	TRBJ2-7
TGTGCCTGGAGTATGTTTGGGGGAAACTCCTACGAGCAGTACTTC	CAWSMFGGNSYEQYF	NA	TRBV30	NA	15	TRBJ2-7
TGTGCCAGCAGCCCACCTGGAGCTTCGGGAAACACCATATATTTT	CASSPPGASGNTIYF	NA	TRBV7-2	NA	15	TRBJ1-3
TGCGCCAGCAGCCAAGATTCGGGGCAGGACACTGAAGCTTTCTTT	CASSQDSGQDTEAFF	NA	TRBV4-3	NA	15	TRBJ1-1
TGTGCCAGCTCACCGCTAGCGGTAGAGACCCAGTACTTC	CASSPLAVETQYF	TRBD2	TRBV18	NA	13	TRBJ2-5
TGTGCCAGCCAAGCGGGAGGGCCGTCGGAGCAGTACTTC	CASQAGGPSEQYF	TRBD2	TRBV2	NA	13	TRBJ2-7
TGTGCCAGCAGCTGGGGGGACGGGTACGAGCAGTACTTC	CASSWGDGYEQYF	NA	TRBV5-4	NA	13	TRBJ2-7
TGTGCCAGCAGCTTTGGACCAGGGCCCTACGAGCAGTACTTC	CASSFGPGPYEQYF	NA	TRBV7-3	NA	14	TRBJ2-7
TGTGCCAGCAGCTGGGGACTAGACAGGGGCACAGATACGCAGTATTTT	CASSWGLDRGTDTQYF	NA	TRBV7-9	NA	16	TRBJ2-3
TGTGCCACCAGCAGAGTTTACGCCAATGAGCAGTTCTTC	CATSRVYANEQFF	NA	TRBV15	NA	13	TRBJ2-1
TGTGCCAGCAGCTTAGGTATCTGGTCGGGGCGCACTGAAGCTTTCTTT	CASSLGIWSGRTEAFF	NA	TRBV7-2	NA	16	TRBJ1-1
TGTGCCACCCCTGGCCGGGACCTCGCGTTTGAGCAGTACTTC	CATPGRDLAFEQYF	NA	TRBV24-1	NA	14	TRBJ2-7
TGTGCCAGCGGCTTTCTAGACCCCAGAGACTCCTACGAGCAGTACTTC	CASGFLDPRDSYEQYF	NA	TRBV27	few	16	TRBJ2-7
TGTGCCAGCAGCTGGCGGGAGAGCTCCTACAATGAGCAGTTCTTC	CASSWRESSYNEQFF	TRBD2	TRBV7-9	NA	15	TRBJ2-1
TGTGCCAGCAGCACCGGGGCTAAAAAGGGGGAAAAACTGTTTTTT	CASSTGAKKGEKLFF	NA	TRBV7-2	NA	15	TRBJ1-4
TGTGCCAGCACCTCTACACAGGGTTGGTATGGCTACACCTTC	CASTSTQGWYGYTF	NA	TRBV28	once	14	TRBJ1-2
TGCGCCAGCAGCCCGAGATTCAGCTCCTACAATGAGCAGTTCTTC	CASSPRFSSYNEQFF	NA	TRBV4-3	NA	15	TRBJ2-1
TGTGCCAGCAGCTTGGTAGCAGGGGTGGGTGTAGAGACCCAGTACTTC	CASSLVAGVGVETQYF	NA	TRBV5-5	NA	16	TRBJ2-5
TGTGCCAGCAGTTTAACTAGCGGAGGGACCCAGTACTTC	CASSLTSGGTQYF	TRBD2	TRBV12-3/TRBV12-4	NA	13	TRBJ2-5
TGTGCCAGCAGATCGGGAGAGACTAAGCCCGAGCAGTACTTC	CASRSGETKPEQYF	NA	TRBV11-3	NA	14	TRBJ2-7
TGTGCCAGCAGTATCCTGAAGGGTATCGTTTACAATGAGCAGTTCTTC	CASSILKGIVYNEQFF	NA	TRBV28	NA	16	TRBJ2-1
TGTGCCAGCCCAGGACTAGCGGGAGCCAATGAGCAGTTCTTC	CASPGLAGANEQFF	TRBD2	TRBV2	NA	14	TRBJ2-1
TGCGCCAGCAGCGCCGGTGTAGGGTCCGGCGAAACTGAAGCTTTCTTT	CASSAGVGSGETEAFF	NA	TRBV5-1	once	16	TRBJ1-1
TGCAGTGCTAGTAGGACAGTCCAAGAGACCCAGTACTTC	CSASRTVQETQYF	NA	TRBV20-1	NA	13	TRBJ2-5
TGTGCCAGCAAGGGAGGGACCGAGCAGTACTTC	CASKGGTEQYF	TRBD2	TRBV12-3/TRBV12-4	NA	11	TRBJ2-7
TGTGCCAGCAGTCCCAGGGACTACCTGAACACCGGGGAGCTGTTTTTT	CASSPRDYLNTGELFF	TRBD2	TRBV27	NA	16	TRBJ2-2
TGTGCCAGTAGTGTCCGGGACAGGGAAGAGACCCAGTACTTC	CASSVRDREETQYF	TRBD1	TRBV19	once	14	TRBJ2-5
TGTGCTAGTGCCAGTCAGGCGGCCTCCTACAATGAGCAGTTCTTC	CASASQAASYNEQFF	NA	TRBV12-5	few	15	TRBJ2-1
TGTGCCAGCAGTTATCCGGGGGACGAGCAGTACTTC	CASSYPGDEQYF	NA	TRBV6-5	NA	12	TRBJ2-7
TGTGCCAGCTCACCGCTCGGGACATTTGGAGACTATGGCTACACCTTC	CASSPLGTFGDYGYTF	NA	TRBV18	NA	16	TRBJ1-2
TGCGCCAGCAGCCCAGATAGCGGGGTCCAAGAGACCCAGTACTTC	CASSPDSGVQETQYF	TRBD2	TRBV5-1	NA	15	TRBJ2-5
TGTGCCAGCAGCGTAGGAGGGATTATTAGGTCGTACACCGGGGAGCTGTTTTTT	CASSVGGIIRSYTGELFF	NA	TRBV9	NA	18	TRBJ2-2
TGTGCCAGCAGCCAAGTAGCGAATGAGCAGTTCTTC	CASSQVANEQFF	NA	TRBV14	NA	12	TRBJ2-1
TGTGCCAGCCTGAACGGGGGAACTTCACCCCTCCACTTT	CASLNGGTSPLHF	NA	TRBV6-6	NA	13	TRBJ1-6
TGTGCCAGCAGCCCGTATGGACTAGCGGGAGGATCCTACAATGAGCAGTTCTTC	CASSPYGLAGGSYNEQFF	TRBD2	TRBV7-8	once	18	TRBJ2-1
TGTGCCACCAGTGAGCCCACAGGGCCGGATACGCAGTATTTT	CATSEPTGPDTQYF	NA	TRBV24-1	NA	14	TRBJ2-3
TGCGCCAGCAGCCGAGGACTGGAGACAGTCGAGACCCAGTACTTC	CASSRGLETVETQYF	NA	TRBV4-1	NA	15	TRBJ2-5
TGTGCCAGCAGCGTAGAGGGGGCGAATTCACCCCTCCACTTT	CASSVEGANSPLHF	TRBD1	TRBV9	once	14	TRBJ1-6
TGTGCCAGCAGCCCCGGGGGGGGAGGGTTTAGCGAGCAGTACTTC	CASSPGGGGFSEQYF	TRBD2	TRBV27	few	15	TRBJ2-7
TGTGCCAGCAGCCATACACAGGGGTTCCCCTACGAGCAGTACTTC	CASSHTQGFPYEQYF	TRBD1	TRBV7-9	NA	15	TRBJ2-7
TGTGCCAGCAGCTTTTCACGGGACGTTTACGAGCAGTACTTC	CASSFSRDVYEQYF	NA	TRBV7-2	NA	14	TRBJ2-7
TGTGCCAGCAGTCGACCGGGACAGGGCTACATCGAGCAGTTCTTC	CASSRPGQGYIEQFF	TRBD1	TRBV27	few	15	TRBJ2-1
TGTGCCAGCAGCTCCTACAGGGCCCCCCGATCCGCGCACAATCAGCCCCAGCATTTT	CASSSYRAPRSAHNQPQHF	NA	TRBV7-9	NA	19	TRBJ1-5
TGTGCCAGCAGCAACATAAGGGGATACCTTAATGAAAAACTGTTTTTT	CASSNIRGYLNEKLFF	NA	TRBV7-9	once	16	TRBJ1-4
TGTGCCAGCAGTGACGAGAGGTTAGAAAAACTGTTTTTT	CASSDERLEKLFF	NA	TRBV2	NA	13	TRBJ1-4